The entry that follows covers one T cell receptor (beta chain) sequence. Its target antigen remains unknown. No much larger clone is present one base from it, and per-base qualities are unavailable. From the cysteine up to the phenylalanine, the CDR3 has a length of 17 residues. The CDR3 DNA has 51 bases and is translated from base 1. Sequences SQVTM (CDR1) and ANQGSEA (CDR2) are obtained from the germline V gene. Trimming costs V 0 bases and J 4 bases, and their ends lie 19 bases apart. The data are from a study of technical replicates of blood from a few donors (dated by TCRdb to about 2017). The method was the immunoSEQ multiplex PCR assay. TCRdb carries this immuneACCESS record with in-frame sequences only. Its versions omit some clonotypes, under half of them owing to an unresolved V gene in the studies checked, with the rest unexplained. Across this sample there are around 63,000 clones, with 95% to 98% seen only once. Approximately 0.17% of the sample rests with the top ten.

Sequencing was done on a sample of T cells isolated from PBMCs. This clonotype was sampled from a human donor in good health. In this chain, TRBV29-1 is recombined with TRBJ2-1, with a weak D call of TRBD1 (5 bases match). The CDR3: CSVEDIDRPIIYNEQFF. The sequenced DNA: TGCAGCGTTGAAGATATCGACAGACCAATAATTTACAATGAGCAGTTCTTC.